The 2 T cell receptor beta chains below come from one sample, sequenced in a study of blood T cells in healthy people across ages. The use of a sample-barcoded 5' primer and a J-beta primer mix characterized a second PCR of about 7 to 12 cycles. TCRdb independently ran MiXCR on the 5' RACE reads; one entry per CDR3 protein. Of about 1.4 million distinct CDR3 sequences listed, 59% are singletons. The sample taken for sequencing was blood. These receptors originate from a man aged 18 to 35 in good health.

The V and J genes are TRBV7-2 and TRBJ2-7; TRBD2 might be the D (6 bases). The CDR3 covers 16 residues. Trimming cost V 2 bases and J 0 bases, with 14 bases left between them. The germline gives CDR1 SGHTA, CDR2 FQGNSA. CDR3 in DNA: TGTGCCAGCAGCTTATCCGGGGGTAGCGGCTCCTACGAGCAGTACTTC. This sequence encodes CASSLSGGSGSYEQYF.

The chain uses TRBV10-3 and TRBJ1-2; perhaps TRBD1 as D (6 bases). CDR1 ENHRY and CDR2 SYGVKD come from the germline V gene. V dropped 2 bases and J dropped 4 bases, with 14 bases sitting between them. The CDR3 runs to 15 residues. DNA of the CDR3: TGTGCCATCAGTGAGCCTAGGGCAGGGGTCTATGGCTACACCTTC. This codes for CAISEPRAGVYGYTF.